This T cell receptor (beta chain) was captured by sequencing in a study of regulatory and conventional T cells in RAG deficiency. On this clone itself: The antigen remains unidentified.

Clones were read by immunoSEQ multiplex PCR, and TCRdb kept only the in-frame ones, dropping some. The data show about 46,000 clones, with 80% to 90% seen just once and 0.4% to 0.55% held by the top ten. Germline V gives CDR1 MDHEN, CDR2 SYDVKM. J was trimmed by 3 bases and V by 5 bases; bases with no gene match: 4. CDR3 size: 14 residues. Blood CD4+ CD25-low CD127-high conventional T cells supplied the genomic DNA template. General observations from the study: Other subsets showed about 10-fold reductions, but Treg unique TCR beta sequences fell roughly 110-fold in these patients. Sorted Omenn CD25-high CD127-low cells may not be bona fide Tregs. In Omenn syndrome, Treg and Tconv repertoires overlapped >85%.

The same sample was also used in a study of regulatory T cells. That investigation notes: Primers: 52 TRBV forward and 13 TRBJ reverse. Regulatory T cells showed the strongest V-J pair restriction and V/J gene skewing among patient repertoires.

The rearrangement uses TRBV28 and TRBJ2-3; TRBD1 aligns across 8 bases. Sample: CD4+ effector T cells sorted from blood. The sequence was obtained from a human donor in good health. The CDR3 reads CASSLTGGTDTQYF. The CDR3, as DNA: TGTGCCAGCAGTCTAACAGGGGGAACAGATACGCAGTATTTT.